This T cell receptor (beta chain) was obtained from a study of blood T cell repertoires in COVID-19 (dated by TCRdb to the early 2020s). General notes on the study: Samples covering the acute and convalescent phases of COVID-19 were provided by collaborators in the United States, Italy and Spain. Deeply sampled blood TCRbeta repertoires from subjects exposed to, actively infected with, or recovered from COVID-19 were included in the dataset. A freely available public database, intended as a resource for researchers studying the immune response to SARS-CoV-2, is where the repertoires were released. Samples came from the ongoing ImmuneRACE study (first 160 participants) plus 1,254 subjects from 6 global collaborators. Where available, HLA class I and class II types were obtained from metadata supplied by the sample provider rather than from assay-based typing. Sample metadata almost always included a de-identified subject ID, COVID-19 status, age in years and sex. The material from the prospective study consisted of cDNA or gDNA derived from T cells, B-cell-depleted T cells, or PBMCs. The investigation overall reported the following: How much clinical and demographic metadata was included differed by source and by participant, and the metadata was provided uncurated.

CDR1 SEHNR and CDR2 FQNEAQ are derived from the germline V gene (reference sequence). From the cysteine through the phenylalanine, the CDR3 covers 13 amino acids. Left in the record is the CDR3 DNA by itself, 39 bases read in frame from the first base. A distance of 7 bases separates the germline ends of V and J, which lose 4 bases and 4 bases respectively. The immunoSEQ Assay, a bias-controlled multiplex PCR, was used to amplify TCRbeta CDR3 regions from genomic DNA. The study's processing was this. Nucleated cell counts per sample were estimated from amplification of reference gene primers within the assay. To quantify the absolute abundance of each unique TCRbeta CDR3 rearrangement, sequence reads were collapsed and filtered. For each sample, productive Simpson clonality was calculated as the square root of Simpson's diversity index over productive rearrangements. The clones in this table, taken by TCRdb from immuneACCESS, are in-frame only. Not every clone is retained; where verified, under half of the shortfall comes from an unresolved V gene, and the cause of the rest is unknown. For V, J and clone size, that table is used; D and trimming come from the DNA. The sample table lists 200,000 to 300,000 clones, approximately 85% of them with a count of one. The ten largest make up 4% to 5% of the sample.

The collaborating institutions used their own protocols to collect whole blood in K2EDTA tubes. Collaborator samples were shipped for TCRbeta analysis as frozen whole blood, isolated PBMCs, or DNA extracted from either sample type. A remark on this clone: Its antigen remains unidentified. No clone much larger than this one lies a single base away; base qualities are absent.

The TCR was taken from a woman between 70 and 85 years old with acute or convalescent COVID-19. Material for sequencing was peripheral blood. The chain couples TRBV7-9 to TRBJ1-4, with no confidently assigned D gene. This receptor has the CDR3 CASSSTDNEKLFF. In nucleotides, the sequence is TGTGCCAGCAGCTCCACAGATAATGAAAAACTGTTTTTT.